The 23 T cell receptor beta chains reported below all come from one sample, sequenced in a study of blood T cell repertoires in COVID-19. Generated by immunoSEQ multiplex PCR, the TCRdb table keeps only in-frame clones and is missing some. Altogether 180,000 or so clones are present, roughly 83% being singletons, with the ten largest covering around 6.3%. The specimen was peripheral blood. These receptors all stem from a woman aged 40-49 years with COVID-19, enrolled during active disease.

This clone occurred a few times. The DNA of the CDR3 is TGTGCCAGCAGCTCGCCCAGCGGGAGCGCCCTATACAATGAGCAGTTCTTC. Protein product: CASSSPSGSALYNEQFF. The V gene is TRBV7-6, the J gene TRBJ2-1; TRBD2 agrees at 8 bases. The CDR3 spans 17 residues. Trimming took 4 bases from V and 4 from J; bases not matched to a gene: 12. CDR1 SGHVS and CDR2 FNYEAQ come from the germline V gene.

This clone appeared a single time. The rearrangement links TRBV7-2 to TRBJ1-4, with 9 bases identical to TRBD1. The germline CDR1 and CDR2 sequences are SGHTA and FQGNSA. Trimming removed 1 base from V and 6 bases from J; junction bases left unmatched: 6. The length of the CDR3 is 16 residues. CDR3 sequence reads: CASSLGSGTGYEKLFF. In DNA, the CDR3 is TGTGCCAGCAGCTTAGGTTCCGGGACAGGGTATGAAAAACTGTTTTTT. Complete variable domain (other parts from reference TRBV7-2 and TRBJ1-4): GAGVSQSPSNKVTEKGKDVELRCDPISGHTALYWYRQSLGQGLEFLIYFQGNSAPDKSGLPSDRFSAERTGGSVSTLTIQRTQQEDSAVYLCASSLGSGTGYEKLFFGSGTQLSVL.

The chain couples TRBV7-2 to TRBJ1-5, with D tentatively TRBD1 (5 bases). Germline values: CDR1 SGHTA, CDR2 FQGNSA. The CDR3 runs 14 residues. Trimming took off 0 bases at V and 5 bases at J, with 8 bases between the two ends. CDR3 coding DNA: TGTGCCAGCAGCTTAGCCCAGGGCCATCAGCCCCAGCATTTT. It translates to CASSLAQGHQPQHF.

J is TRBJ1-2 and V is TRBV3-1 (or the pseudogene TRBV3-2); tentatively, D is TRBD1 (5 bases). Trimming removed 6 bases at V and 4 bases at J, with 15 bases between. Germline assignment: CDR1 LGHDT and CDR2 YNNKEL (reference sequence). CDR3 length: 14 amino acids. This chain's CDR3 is CASSPNQGGYGYTF. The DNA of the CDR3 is TGTGCCAGCAGTCCGAACCAGGGTGGCTATGGCTACACCTTC.

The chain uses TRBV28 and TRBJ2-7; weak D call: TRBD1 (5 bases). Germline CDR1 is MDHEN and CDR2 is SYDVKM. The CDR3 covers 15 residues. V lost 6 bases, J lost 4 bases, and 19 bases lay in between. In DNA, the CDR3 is TGTGCCAGCAGCTTAGAGGCAGGGTTCAGGTACGAGCAGTACTTC. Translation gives CASSLEAGFRYEQYF.

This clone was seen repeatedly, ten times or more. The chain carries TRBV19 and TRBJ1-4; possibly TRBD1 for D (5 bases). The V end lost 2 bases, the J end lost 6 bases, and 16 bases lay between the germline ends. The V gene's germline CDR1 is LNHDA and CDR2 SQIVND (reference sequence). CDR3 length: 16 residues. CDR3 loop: CASSIRRSTADEKLFF. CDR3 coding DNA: TGTGCCAGTAGTATAAGAAGATCGACAGCCGATGAAAAACTGTTTTTT. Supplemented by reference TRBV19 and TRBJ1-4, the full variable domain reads DGGITQSPKYLFRKEGQNVTLSCEQNLNHDAMYWYRQDPGQGLRLIYYSQIVNDFQKGDIAEGYSVSREKKESFPLTVTSAQKNPTAFYLCASSIRRSTADEKLFFGSGTQLSVL.

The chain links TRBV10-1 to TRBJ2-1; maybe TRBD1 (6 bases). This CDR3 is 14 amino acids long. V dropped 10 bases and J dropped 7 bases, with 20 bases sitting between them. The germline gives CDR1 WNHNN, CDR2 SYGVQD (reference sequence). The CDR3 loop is CATAELQGGNEQFF. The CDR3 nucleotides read TGCGCCACCGCGGAATTACAGGGCGGGAATGAGCAGTTCTTC.

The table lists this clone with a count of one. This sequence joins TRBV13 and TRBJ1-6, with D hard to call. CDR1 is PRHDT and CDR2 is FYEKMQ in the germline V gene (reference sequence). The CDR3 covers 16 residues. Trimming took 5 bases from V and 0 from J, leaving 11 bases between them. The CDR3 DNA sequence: TGTGCCAGCAGCCCGTCGGGGAGCTCCTATAATTCACCCCTCCACTTT. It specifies CASSPSGSSYNSPLHF.

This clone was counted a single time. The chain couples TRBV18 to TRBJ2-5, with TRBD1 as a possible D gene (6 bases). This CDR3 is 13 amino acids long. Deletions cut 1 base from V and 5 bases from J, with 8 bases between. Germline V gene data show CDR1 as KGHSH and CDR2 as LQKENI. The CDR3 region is CASSPQGVETQYF. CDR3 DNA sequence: TGTGCCAGCTCACCACAGGGGGTGGAGACCCAGTACTTC. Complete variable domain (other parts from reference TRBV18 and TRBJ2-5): NAGVMQNPRHLVRRRGQEARLRCSPMKGHSHVYWYRQLPEEGLKFMVYLQKENIIDESGMPKERFSAEFPKEGPSILRIQQVVRGDSAAYFCASSPQGVETQYFGPGTRLLVL.

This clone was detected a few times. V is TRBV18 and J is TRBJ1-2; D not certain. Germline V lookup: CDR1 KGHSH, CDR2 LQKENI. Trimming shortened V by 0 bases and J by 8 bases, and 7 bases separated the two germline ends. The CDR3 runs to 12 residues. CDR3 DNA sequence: TGTGCCAGCTCACCACCGGCGGAAGGCTACACCTTC. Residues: CASSPPAEGYTF.

CDR3 DNA: TGTGCCGGCCTAGACAGGGTTGATTCACCCCTCCACTTT. Amino acids: CAGLDRVDSPLHF. This chain uses TRBV2 with TRBJ1-6, with 7 bases that match TRBD1. J was trimmed by 8 bases and V by 11 bases; bases with no gene match: 9. The germline V gene encodes CDR1 SNHLY and CDR2 FYNNEI. This CDR3 has 13 amino acids.

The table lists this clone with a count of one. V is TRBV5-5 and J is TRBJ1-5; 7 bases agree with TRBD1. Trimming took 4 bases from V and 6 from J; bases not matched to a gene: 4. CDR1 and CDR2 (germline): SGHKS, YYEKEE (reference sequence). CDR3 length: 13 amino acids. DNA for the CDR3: TGTGCCAGCAGCCGGGACAGTGTTCAGCCCCAGCATTTT. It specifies CASSRDSVQPQHF.

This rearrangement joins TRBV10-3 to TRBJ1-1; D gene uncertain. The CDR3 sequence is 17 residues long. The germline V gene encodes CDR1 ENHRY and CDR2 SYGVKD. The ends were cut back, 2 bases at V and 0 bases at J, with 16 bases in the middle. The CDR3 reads CAISEPDKHYLNTEAFF. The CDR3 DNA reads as TGTGCCATCAGTGAGCCGGATAAACACTATCTGAACACTGAAGCTTTCTTT.

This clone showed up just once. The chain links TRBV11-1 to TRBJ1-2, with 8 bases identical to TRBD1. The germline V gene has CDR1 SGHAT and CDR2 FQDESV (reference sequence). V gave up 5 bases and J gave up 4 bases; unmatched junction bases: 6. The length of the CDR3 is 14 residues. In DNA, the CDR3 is TGTGCCAGCAGCCCCACAGGGGGGATCTATGGCTACACCTTC. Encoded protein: CASSPTGGIYGYTF.

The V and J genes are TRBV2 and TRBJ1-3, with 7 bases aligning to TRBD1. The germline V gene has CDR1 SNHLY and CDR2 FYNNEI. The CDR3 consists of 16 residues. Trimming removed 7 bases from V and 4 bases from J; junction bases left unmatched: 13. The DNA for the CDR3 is TGTGCCAGCACCAAAGGGGGACAGCGGAAAGGAAACACCATATATTTT. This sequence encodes CASTKGGQRKGNTIYF. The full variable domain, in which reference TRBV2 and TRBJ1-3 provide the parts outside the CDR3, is EPEVTQTPSHQVTQMGQEVILRCVPISNHLYFYWYRQILGQKVEFLVSFYNNEISEKSEIFDDQFSVERPDGSNFTLKIRSTKLEDSAMYFCASTKGGQRKGNTIYFGEGSWLTVV.

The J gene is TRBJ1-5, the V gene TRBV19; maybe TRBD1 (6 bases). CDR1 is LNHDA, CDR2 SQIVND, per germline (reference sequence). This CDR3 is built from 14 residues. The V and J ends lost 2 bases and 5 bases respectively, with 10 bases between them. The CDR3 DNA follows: TGTGCCAGTAGTATATGGGAGGGGGATCAGCCCCAGCATTTT. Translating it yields CASSIWEGDQPQHF.

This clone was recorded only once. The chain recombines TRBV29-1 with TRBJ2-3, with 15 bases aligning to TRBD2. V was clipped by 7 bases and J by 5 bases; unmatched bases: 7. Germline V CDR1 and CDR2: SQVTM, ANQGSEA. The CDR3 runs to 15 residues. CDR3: CSARTSGGAGDTQYF. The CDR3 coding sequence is TGCAGCGCCCGGACTAGCGGGGGGGCCGGAGATACGCAGTATTTT.

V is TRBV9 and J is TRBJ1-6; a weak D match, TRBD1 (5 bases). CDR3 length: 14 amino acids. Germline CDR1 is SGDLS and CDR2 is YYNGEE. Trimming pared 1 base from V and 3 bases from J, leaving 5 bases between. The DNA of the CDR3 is TGTGCCAGCAGCGTAAGGGGCTATAATTCACCCCTCCACTTT. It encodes CASSVRGYNSPLHF.

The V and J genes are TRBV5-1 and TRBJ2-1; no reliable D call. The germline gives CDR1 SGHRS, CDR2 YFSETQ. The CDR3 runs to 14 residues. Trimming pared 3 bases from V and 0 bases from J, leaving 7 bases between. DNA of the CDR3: TGCGCCAGCAGCTACACAAACTCCTACAATGAGCAGTTCTTC. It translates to CASSYTNSYNEQFF.

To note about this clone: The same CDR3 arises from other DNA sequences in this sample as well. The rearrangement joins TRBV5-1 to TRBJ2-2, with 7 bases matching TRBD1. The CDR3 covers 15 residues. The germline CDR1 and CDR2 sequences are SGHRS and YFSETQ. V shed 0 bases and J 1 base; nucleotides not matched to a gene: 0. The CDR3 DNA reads TGCGCCAGCAGCTTGGGACAGGGGAACACCGGGGAGCTGTTTTTT. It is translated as CASSLGQGNTGELFF.

CDR3 nucleotide sequence: TGTGCCAGCAGTCCGCGGGGAGTTTCTGAAGCTTTCTTT. This codes for CASSPRGVSEAFF. This chain joins TRBV27 and TRBJ1-1; no clear D gene. The CDR3 extends over 13 amino acids. Germline CDR1 is MNHEY and CDR2 is SMNVEV (reference sequence). Trimming stripped 5 bases from V and 6 bases from J, with 13 bases between.

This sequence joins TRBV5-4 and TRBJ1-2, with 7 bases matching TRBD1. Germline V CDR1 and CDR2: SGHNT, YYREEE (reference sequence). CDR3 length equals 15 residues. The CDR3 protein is CAARSGGGRLGGYTF. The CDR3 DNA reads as TGTGCTGCTCGGAGTGGAGGGGGCAGGCTGGGTGGCTACACCTTC.

The CDR3 sequence: CASGKGTGAPEAFF. The DNA of the CDR3 is TGTGCAAGTGGTAAGGGGACAGGGGCCCCTGAAGCTTTCTTT. The genes are TRBV12-2 and TRBJ1-1; TRBD1 is the table's D call, not checked against the DNA. TRBV12-2 is flagged as a pseudogene. This CDR3 is 14 amino acids long.